This T cell receptor (beta chain) was observed in a study of identical twins. TCRdb re-analysed the 5' RACE reads in MiXCR, keeping a single row per CDR3 protein. Of 550,000 to 700,000 distinct CDR3 sequences in the sample, 21% are singletons; the top ten hold around 4.5%. The study's findings and limits: In drawing conclusions, the study used cross-sectional statistical analysis and did not follow the same donors.

To note about this clonotype: No antigen is known for it.

Losses at the gene ends were 0 bases for V and 8 bases for J; bases not matched to a gene: 6. Germline loops: CDR1 SGHRS, CDR2 YFSETQ. The CDR3 has 15 residues. These data also featured in a second study, about T cells expressing NK-cell markers. As reported in that work: The TCR beta repertoires originated in sorted CD3+CD56+NKG2C+, CD3+CD56+NKG2C- and CD3+CD56-NKG2C+ T cells. Among the eight sequenced donors, seven tested HCMV-seropositive and one tested seronegative. Dominant NKG2C+ clonotypes made up about 1.0-7.0% of CD8+ T cells in roughly 6 donors.

The J gene is TRBJ1-2, the V gene TRBV5-1, with TRBD1 matching over 11 bases. Sequencing was done on a sample of PBMCs. The clonotype comes from a woman aged 18-29 years in good health. The chain's CDR3 is CASSLAGQGAEGYTF. As DNA, the CDR3 is TGCGCCAGCAGCTTGGCCGGACAGGGGGCAGAGGGCTACACCTTC.